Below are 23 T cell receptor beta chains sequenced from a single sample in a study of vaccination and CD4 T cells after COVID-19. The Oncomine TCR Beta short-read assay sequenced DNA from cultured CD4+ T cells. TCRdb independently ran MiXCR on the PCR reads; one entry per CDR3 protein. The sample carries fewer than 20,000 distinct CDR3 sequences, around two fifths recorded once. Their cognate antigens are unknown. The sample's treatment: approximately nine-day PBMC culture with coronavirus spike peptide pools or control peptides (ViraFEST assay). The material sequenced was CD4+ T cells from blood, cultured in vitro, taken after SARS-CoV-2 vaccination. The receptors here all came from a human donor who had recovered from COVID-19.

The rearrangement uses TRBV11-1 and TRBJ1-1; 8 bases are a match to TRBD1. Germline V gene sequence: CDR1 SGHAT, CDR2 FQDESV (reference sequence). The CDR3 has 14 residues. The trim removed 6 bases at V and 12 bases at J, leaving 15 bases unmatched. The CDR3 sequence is CASRPQDRGGSSFF. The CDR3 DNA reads TGTGCCAGCAGGCCACAAGACAGGGGCGGTAGTTCTTTCTTT. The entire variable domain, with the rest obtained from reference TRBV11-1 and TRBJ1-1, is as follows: EAEVAQSPRYKITEKSQAVAFWCDPISGHATLYWYRQILGQGPELLVQFQDESVVDDSQLPKDRFSAERLKGVDSTLKIQPAELGDSAMYLCASRPQDRGGSSFFGQGTRLTVV.

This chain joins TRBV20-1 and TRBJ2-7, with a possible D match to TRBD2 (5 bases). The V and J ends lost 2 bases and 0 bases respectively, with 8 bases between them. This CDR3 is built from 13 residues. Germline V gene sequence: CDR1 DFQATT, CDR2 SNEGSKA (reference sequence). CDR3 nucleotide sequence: TGCAGTGCTAGATCGGGGTACTCCTACGAGCAGTACTTC. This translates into CSARSGYSYEQYF.

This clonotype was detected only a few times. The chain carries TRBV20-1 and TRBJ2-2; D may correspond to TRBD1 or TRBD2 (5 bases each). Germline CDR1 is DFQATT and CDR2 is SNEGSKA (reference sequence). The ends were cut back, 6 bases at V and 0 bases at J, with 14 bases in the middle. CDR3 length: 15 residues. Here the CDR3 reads CSATPWDANTGELFF. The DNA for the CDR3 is TGCAGTGCGACCCCCTGGGACGCGAACACCGGGGAGCTGTTTTTT.

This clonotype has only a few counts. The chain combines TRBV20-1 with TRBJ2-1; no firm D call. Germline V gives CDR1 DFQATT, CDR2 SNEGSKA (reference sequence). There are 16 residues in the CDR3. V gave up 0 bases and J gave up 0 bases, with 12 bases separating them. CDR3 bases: TGCAGTGCTAGAGATACCGGACGAAGCTCCTACAATGAGCAGTTCTTC. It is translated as CSARDTGRSSYNEQFF.

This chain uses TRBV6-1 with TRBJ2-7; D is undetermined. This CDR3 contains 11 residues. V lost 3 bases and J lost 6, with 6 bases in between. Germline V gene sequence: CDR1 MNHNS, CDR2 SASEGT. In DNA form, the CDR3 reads TGTGCCAGCAGTGAGGGTGGCGAGCAGTACTTC. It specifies CASSEGGEQYF.

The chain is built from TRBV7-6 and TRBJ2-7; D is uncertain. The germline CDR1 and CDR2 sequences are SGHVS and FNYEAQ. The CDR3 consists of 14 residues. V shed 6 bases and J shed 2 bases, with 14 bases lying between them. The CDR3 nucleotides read TGTGCCAGCAGTCAGACGGACCGGGCCTACGAGCAGTACTTC. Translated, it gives CASSQTDRAYEQYF. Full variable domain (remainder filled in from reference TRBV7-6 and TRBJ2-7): GAGVSQSPRYKVTKRGQDVALRCDPISGHVSLYWYRQALGQGPEFLTYFNYEAQQDKSGLPNDRFSAERPEGSISTLTIQRTEQRDSAMYRCASSQTDRAYEQYFGPGTRLTVT.

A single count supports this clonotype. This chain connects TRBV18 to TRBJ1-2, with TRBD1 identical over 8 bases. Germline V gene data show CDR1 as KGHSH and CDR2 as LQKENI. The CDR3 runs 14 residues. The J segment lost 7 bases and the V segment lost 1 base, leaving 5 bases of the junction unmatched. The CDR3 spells CASSPQGQVLGYTF. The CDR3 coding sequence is TGTGCCAGCTCACCACAGGGACAGGTTCTTGGCTACACCTTC.

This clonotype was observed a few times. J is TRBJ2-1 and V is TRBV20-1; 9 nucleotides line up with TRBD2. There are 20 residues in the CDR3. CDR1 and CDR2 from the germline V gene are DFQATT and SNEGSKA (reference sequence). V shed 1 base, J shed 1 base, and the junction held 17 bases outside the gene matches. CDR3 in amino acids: CSARGTGLAGLRGSYNEQFF. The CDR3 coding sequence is TGCAGTGCTAGAGGCACAGGGCTAGCGGGACTTCGAGGGTCCTACAATGAGCAGTTCTTC.

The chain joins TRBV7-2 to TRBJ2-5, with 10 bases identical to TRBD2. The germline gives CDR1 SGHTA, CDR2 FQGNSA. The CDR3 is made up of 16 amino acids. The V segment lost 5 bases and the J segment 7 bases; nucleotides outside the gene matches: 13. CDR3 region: CASSPGLAGVKGTQYF. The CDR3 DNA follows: TGTGCCAGCAGCCCAGGCCTAGCGGGAGTTAAGGGGACCCAGTACTTC.

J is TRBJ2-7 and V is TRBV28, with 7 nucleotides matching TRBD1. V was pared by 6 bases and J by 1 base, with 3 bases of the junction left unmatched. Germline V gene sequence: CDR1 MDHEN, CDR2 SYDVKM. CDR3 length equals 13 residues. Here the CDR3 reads CASRSTGSYEQYF. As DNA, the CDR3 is TGTGCCAGCAGGTCGACAGGGTCCTACGAGCAGTACTTC.

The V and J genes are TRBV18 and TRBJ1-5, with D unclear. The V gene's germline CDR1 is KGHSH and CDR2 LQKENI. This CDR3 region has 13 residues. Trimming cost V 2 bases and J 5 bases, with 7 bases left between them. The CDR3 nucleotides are TGTGCCAGCTCACCAGGCGAGGATCAGCCCCAGCATTTT. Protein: CASSPGEDQPQHF.

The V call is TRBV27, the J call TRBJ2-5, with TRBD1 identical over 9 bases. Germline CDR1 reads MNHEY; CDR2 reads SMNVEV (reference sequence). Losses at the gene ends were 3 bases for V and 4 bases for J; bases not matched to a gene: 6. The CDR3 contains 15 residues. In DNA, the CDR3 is TGTGCCAGCAGTTTCTTGGGACAGGGTGGAGAGACCCAGTACTTC. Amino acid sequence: CASSFLGQGGETQYF.

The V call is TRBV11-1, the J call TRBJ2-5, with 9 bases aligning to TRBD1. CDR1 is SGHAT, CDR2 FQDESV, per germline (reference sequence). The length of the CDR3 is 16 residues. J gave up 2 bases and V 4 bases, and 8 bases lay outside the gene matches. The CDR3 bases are TGTGCCAGCAGCTCACCGCCTGGGACAGGGCAAGAGACCCAGTACTTC. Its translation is CASSSPPGTGQETQYF.

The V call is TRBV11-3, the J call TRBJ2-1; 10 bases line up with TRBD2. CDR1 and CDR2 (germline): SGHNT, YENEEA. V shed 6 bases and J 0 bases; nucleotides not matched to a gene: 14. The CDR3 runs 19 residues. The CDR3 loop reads CASSLWRELAGSSYNEQFF. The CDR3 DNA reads TGTGCCAGCAGTTTGTGGCGAGAACTAGCGGGGAGCTCCTACAATGAGCAGTTCTTC.

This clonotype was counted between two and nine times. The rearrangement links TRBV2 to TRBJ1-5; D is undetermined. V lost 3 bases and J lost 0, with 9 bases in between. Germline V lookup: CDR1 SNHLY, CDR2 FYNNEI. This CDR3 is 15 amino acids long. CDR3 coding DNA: TGTGCCAGCAGTGACCTTTGGGATAGCAATCAGCCCCAGCATTTT. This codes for CASSDLWDSNQPQHF.

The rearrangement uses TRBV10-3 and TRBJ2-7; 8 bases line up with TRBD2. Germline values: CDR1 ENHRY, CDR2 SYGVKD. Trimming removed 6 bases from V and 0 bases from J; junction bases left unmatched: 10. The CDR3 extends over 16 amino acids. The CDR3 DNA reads TGTGCCATCAGCCCGGAACTAGCGGCAAGCTCCTACGAGCAGTACTTC. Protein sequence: CAISPELAASSYEQYF.

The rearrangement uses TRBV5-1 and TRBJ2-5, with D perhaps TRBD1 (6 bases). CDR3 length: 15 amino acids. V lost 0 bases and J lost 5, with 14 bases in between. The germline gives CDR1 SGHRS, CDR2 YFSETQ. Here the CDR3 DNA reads TGCGCCAGCAGCTTGGAACAGGGTGGATGGGAGACCCAGTACTTC. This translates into CASSLEQGGWETQYF.

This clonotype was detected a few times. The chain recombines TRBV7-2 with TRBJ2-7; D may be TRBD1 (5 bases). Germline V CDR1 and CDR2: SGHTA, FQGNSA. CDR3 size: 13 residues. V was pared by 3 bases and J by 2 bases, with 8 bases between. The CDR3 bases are TGTGCCAGCAGCTTTGACAGAGCCTACGAGCAGTACTTC. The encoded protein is CASSFDRAYEQYF. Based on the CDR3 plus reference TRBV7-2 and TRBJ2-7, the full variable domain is GAGVSQSPSNKVTEKGKDVELRCDPISGHTALYWYRQSLGQGLEFLIYFQGNSAPDKSGLPSDRFSAERTGGSVSTLTIQRTQQEDSAVYLCASSFDRAYEQYFGPGTRLTVT.

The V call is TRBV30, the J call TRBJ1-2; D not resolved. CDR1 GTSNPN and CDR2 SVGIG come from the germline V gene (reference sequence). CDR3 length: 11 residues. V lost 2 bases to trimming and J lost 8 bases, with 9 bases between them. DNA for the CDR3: TGTGCCTGGAGTCGTTCGAAGGGCTACACCTTC. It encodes CAWSRSKGYTF.

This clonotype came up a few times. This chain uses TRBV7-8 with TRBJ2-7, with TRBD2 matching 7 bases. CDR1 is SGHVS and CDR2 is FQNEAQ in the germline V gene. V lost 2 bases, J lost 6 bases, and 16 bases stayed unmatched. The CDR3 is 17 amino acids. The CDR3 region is CASSLPRRLAINSEQYF. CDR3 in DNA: TGTGCCAGCAGCTTACCCCGCCGACTAGCCATTAACAGCGAGCAGTACTTC.

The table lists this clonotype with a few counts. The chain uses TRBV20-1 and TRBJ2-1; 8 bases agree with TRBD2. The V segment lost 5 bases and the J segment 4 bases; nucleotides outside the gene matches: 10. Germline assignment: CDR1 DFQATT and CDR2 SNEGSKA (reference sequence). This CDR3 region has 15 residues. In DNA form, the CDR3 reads TGCAGTGCTCCAGGGCCACTAGCGGCATACAATGAGCAGTTCTTC. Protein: CSAPGPLAAYNEQFF.

Here the CDR3 reads CASRGTVEETQYF. The CDR3 region has the DNA TGTGCCAGCAGGGGGACAGTAGAAGAGACCCAGTACTTC. The rearrangement joins TRBV6-1 to TRBJ2-5; 7 nucleotides agree with TRBD1. The J segment lost 3 bases and the V segment lost 6 bases, leaving 4 bases of the junction unmatched. CDR1 and CDR2 (germline): MNHNS, SASEGT. This CDR3 spans 13 amino acids.

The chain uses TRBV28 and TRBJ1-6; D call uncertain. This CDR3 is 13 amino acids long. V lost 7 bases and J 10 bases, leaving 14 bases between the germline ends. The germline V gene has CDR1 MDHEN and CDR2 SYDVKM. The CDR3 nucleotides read TGTGCCAGCAACTTAGCTTCGTTCTCACCCCTCCACTTT. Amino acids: CASNLASFSPLHF.